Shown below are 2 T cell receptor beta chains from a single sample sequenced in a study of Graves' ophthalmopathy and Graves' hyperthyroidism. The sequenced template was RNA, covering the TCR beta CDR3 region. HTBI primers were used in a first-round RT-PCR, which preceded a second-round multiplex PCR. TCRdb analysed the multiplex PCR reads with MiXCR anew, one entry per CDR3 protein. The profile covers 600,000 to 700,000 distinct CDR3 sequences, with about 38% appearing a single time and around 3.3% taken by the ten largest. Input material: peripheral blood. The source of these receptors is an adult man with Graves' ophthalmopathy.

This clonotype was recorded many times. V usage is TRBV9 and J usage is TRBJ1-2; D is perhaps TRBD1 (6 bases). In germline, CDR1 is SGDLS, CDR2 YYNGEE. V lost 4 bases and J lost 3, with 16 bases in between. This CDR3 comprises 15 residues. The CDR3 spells CASSSQGQSDYGYTF. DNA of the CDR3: TGTGCCAGCAGCTCACAAGGACAGTCTGACTATGGCTACACCTTC.

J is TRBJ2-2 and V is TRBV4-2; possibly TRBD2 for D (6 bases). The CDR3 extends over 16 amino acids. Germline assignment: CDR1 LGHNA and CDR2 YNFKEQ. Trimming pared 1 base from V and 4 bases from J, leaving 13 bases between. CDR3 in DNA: TGTGCCAGCAGCCAAGTCGTCCGGGGAGGCACCGGGGAGCTGTTTTTT. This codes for CASSQVVRGGTGELFF.